This TCR beta chain stems from a study of blood T cells in healthy people across ages (dated by TCRdb to the mid-2010s). For context, the study as a whole: Template switching captured roughly one uniquely barcoded TCR beta cDNA molecule per two T cells in model experiments. To track age-related changes in TCR beta repertoire diversity, the study relied on deep sequencing normalized with unique cDNA molecular identifiers. To avoid experimental bias, donors of different ages were randomly spread across the sequencing lanes. Four age groups were formed from the donors: young (average roughly 16 years), middle-aged (around 39), aged (roughly 59) and long-lived (roughly 88). Using the same blood draw, the study looked at two additional independent replicas of 1 million unique cDNA reads for two donors, one aged 18 to 30 and the other aged 80 or older. What the research found in general, with its limitations: As age increased, observed TCR beta diversity per million T cells dropped in a roughly linear way, and a significant reduction was already evident by age 40. Because the CMV infection status of the donors was unknown, age-related changes in expanded clonotypes may potentially have been confounded. Because profiling used bulk unsorted PBMCs, naive and antigen-experienced compartments could not be compared conclusively. Compared with the aged group, the long-lived group had more naive CD4+ T cells, fewer expanded clones and increased TCR diversity, suggesting age selection. Estimates of total diversity based on one million sequenced T cells were considered lower bounds and underestimates. There was a strong correlation between observed TCR beta diversity and the percentage of naive T cells measured by flow cytometry.

From the cysteine through the phenylalanine, the CDR3 covers 13 amino acids. Left in the record is the CDR3 DNA by itself, 39 bases read in frame from the first base. V is clipped by 4 bases and J by 4 bases, and the sequence between their germline boundaries is 11 bases long. The germline V gene encodes CDR1 SGHRS and CDR2 YFSETQ. The donors were around 39 Caucasian individuals from Russia, aged about 6 to 95 years, who were systemically healthy. Each donor gave roughly 9.5 milliliters of peripheral blood, collected into EDTA-treated Vacutainer tubes. Ficoll-Paque density-gradient centrifugation was used to isolate PBMCs, with at least 6.5 million per sample. Trizol reagent was used to extract total RNA from the PBMCs, yielding at least 6 micrograms per sample. For every donor, an aliquot of PBMCs went through flow cytometry to measure the percentages of naive CD45RAhigh/CD27high T cells. The library came from 5' RACE. The reads were generated on an Illumina HiSeq 2500. A second about 7 to 12 cycle PCR used a sample-barcoded 5' primer and a J-beta primer mix. Each TCR beta cDNA molecule received a unique molecular identifier from a template-switch 5' adaptor carrying 12 random nucleotides. Each sample yielded at least 2.5 million CDR3-containing paired-end reads. The Mint cDNA synthesis kit, primed by a TRBC-specific oligonucleotide, was used to synthesize first-strand cDNA from all RNA. All cDNA was treated with uracil-DNA glycosylase and then went through a first 18-cycle PCR with the universal primers M1SS and BC2_uni_R. The authors' pipeline ran thus. Each sample was normalized by randomly selecting 1 million high-quality reads, each carrying a distinct molecular identifier. Instead of being binned into consensus sequences, reads with shared molecular identifiers were discarded. CDR3 identification, clonotype clustering and error correction used MiTCR with a Q25 quality threshold and the strictest error-elimination algorithm. Lower-bound total TCR beta diversity was estimated with a nonparametric unseen species model using Euler transformation. TCRdb passed the public sequencing reads through fastp at Q25 and MiXCR, retaining productive beta sequences. Duplicate CDR3 protein sequences are folded into a single record with the most common DNA and genes. What appears here as the V and J calls and clone size reflects TCRdb's work, not the paper's. This sample gives 800,000 to 950,000 distinct CDR3 sequences in total; roughly 34% of them show up just once. The top ten hold 13% of the sample.

In its sample, this clonotype was seen a few times. The antigen this receptor binds is unknown. The input lacks base qualities; no much larger clone sits a single base away. Input material: blood. The sequence links TRBV5-1 to TRBJ1-1; D gene: possibly TRBD1, on 5 matching bases. This receptor was taken from a man between 18 and 35 years old in good health. The CDR3 is CASSLGGITEAFF. At the DNA level, the sequence is TGCGCCAGCAGCCTTGGGGGTATCACTGAAGCTTTCTTT. The reference TRBV5-1 and TRBJ1-1 proteins fill in what lies around the CDR3, so the full variable domain reads KAGVTQTPRYLIKTRGQQVTLSCSPISGHRSVSWYQQTPGQGLQFLFEYFSETQRNKGNFPGRFSGRQFSNSRSEMNVSTLELGDSALYLCASSLGGITEAFFGQGTRLTVV.